Listed below are T cell receptor beta chains from one sample, sequenced in a study of tumor-infiltrating lymphocytes in primary liver carcinoma. Via MiXCR, TCRdb re-called the multiplex PCR reads, giving one row per CDR3 protein. This repertoire shows approximately 54,000 distinct CDR3 sequences, about 68% found once; its top ten account for about 26%. The sample comprised liver tumor tissue from sampling region 2. Receptors were obtained from a man aged 40-49 years with primary liver carcinoma and hepatitis B virus infection. The CDR3 runs from the conserved cysteine through the conserved F or W.

V gene	CDR3 length	J gene	CDR3 protein
TRBV15	15	TRBJ1-2	CATSNEWPRNYGYTF
TRBV14	15	TRBJ2-7	CASSQDTNRYYEQYF
TRBV19	15	TRBJ2-7	CVNSIGDYLSYEQYF
TRBV6-5	14	TRBJ2-3	CASSYQTPTDTRYF
TRBV11-2	14	TRBJ2-1	CASSLGVPFNEQFF
TRBV6-2/TRBV6-3	14	TRBJ2-7	CVSSPTSGNSEQYF
TRBV4-1	16	TRBJ1-6	CPGSLLPGQSNSPLHF
TRBV11-2	17	TRBJ2-5	CASSLVNRGSRQETQYF
TRBV29-1	14	TRBJ1-2	CSVARTGLDSGYTF
TRBV12-3/TRBV12-4	13	TRBJ2-1	CASGQHGLDEQFF
TRBV29-1	13	TRBJ2-5	CSAFSGNQDTQYF
TRBV25-1	22	TRBJ2-7	CASSEPPSGGNKELGTFYEQYF
TRBV4-2	14	TRBJ1-3	CASSTDEAGNTIYF
TRBV4-1	15	TRBJ2-1	CSSSQSGRPENEQFF
TRBV5-6	16	TRBJ2-5	CASSLAGTSGRNTQYF
TRBV6-5	17	TRBJ1-6	CASSPTHGTFYNSPLHF
TRBV4-2	14	TRBJ2-2	CASSLIAGGGGLFF